The sequence of this T cell receptor beta chain was determined in a study of blood T cell repertoires in COVID-19. The assay was immunoSEQ multiplex PCR, and TCRdb's table has in-frame clones only and misses some. The sample shows a few hundred thousand clones, roughly 87% of them seen only once. V shed 3 bases, J shed 3 bases, and the junction held 7 bases outside the gene matches. Germline V lookup: CDR1 SGHTA, CDR2 FQGNSA. The CDR3 contains 17 residues. Sequencing was performed on peripheral blood. This clonotype was obtained from a man younger than 35 with active or convalescent COVID-19. The V gene is TRBV7-2, the J gene TRBJ2-1; 11 nucleotides match TRBD2. In DNA form, the CDR3 reads TGTGCCAGCAGCTTCCGGTTTGGGACTAGCGGCTACAATGAGCAGTTCTTC. Translating it yields CASSFRFGTSGYNEQFF. The entire variable domain, with the rest obtained from reference TRBV7-2 and TRBJ2-1, is as follows: GAGVSQSPSNKVTEKGKDVELRCDPISGHTALYWYRQSLGQGLEFLIYFQGNSAPDKSGLPSDRFSAERTGGSVSTLTIQRTQQEDSAVYLCASSFRFGTSGYNEQFFGPGTRLTVL.